The present T cell receptor (beta chain) was sequenced within a study of OX40 agonist ivuxolimab in advanced cancers. Clones were read by immunoSEQ multiplex PCR, and TCRdb kept only the in-frame ones, dropping some. The data contain about 21,000 clones, 83% of them seen just once; the ten biggest clones take up over 15%. CDR1 and CDR2 (germline): SGHVS, FNYEAQ. This CDR3 is 16 amino acids long. Trimming stripped 5 bases from V and 4 bases from J, with 18 bases between. The receptor's source is an adult with an advanced solid tumor such as melanoma, head and neck, liver or kidney cancer. The chain employs TRBV7-6 and TRBJ1-3, with D perhaps matching TRBD1 (5 bases). Specimen: CD4+ or CD8+ T cells sorted from blood, collected in a trial of the OX40 agonist ivuxolimab. CDR3 sequence: CASSLGPGMDGNTIYF. The CDR3 bases are TGTGCCAGCAGCCTCGGACCAGGGATGGACGGAAACACCATATATTTT.